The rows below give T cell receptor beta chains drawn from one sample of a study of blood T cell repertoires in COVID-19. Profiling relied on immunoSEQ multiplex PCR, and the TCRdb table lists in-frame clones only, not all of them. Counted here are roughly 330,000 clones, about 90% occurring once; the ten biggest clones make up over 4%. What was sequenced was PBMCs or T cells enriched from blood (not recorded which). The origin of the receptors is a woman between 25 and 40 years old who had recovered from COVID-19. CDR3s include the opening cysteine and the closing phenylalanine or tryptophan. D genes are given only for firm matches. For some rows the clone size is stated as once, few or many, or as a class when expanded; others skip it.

CDR3 DNA: TGTGCCAGCAGTGAGGTGGGGCGTGGGCAGCCCCAGCATTTT
CDR3 protein: CASSEVGRGQPQHF
J gene: TRBJ1-5
clone size: .
CDR3 length: 14
D gene: .
V gene: TRBV2

CDR3 DNA: TGTGCCAGCAGCTTAGGAGGGGGCTTCCAAGAGACCCAGTACTTC
CDR3 protein: CASSLGGGFQETQYF
J gene: TRBJ2-5
clone size: .
CDR3 length: 15
D gene: .
V gene: TRBV5-8

CDR3 DNA: TGCGCCAGCAGCTTGGAAGGGAGTCCCGGGGAGCTGTTTTTT
CDR3 protein: CASSLEGSPGELFF
J gene: TRBJ2-2
clone size: .
CDR3 length: 14
D gene: .
V gene: TRBV5-1

CDR3 DNA: TGTGCCAGTACTGCCGGGACAGGCTTCTTTGGCTACACCTTC
CDR3 protein: CASTAGTGFFGYTF
J gene: TRBJ1-2
clone size: .
CDR3 length: 14
D gene: TRBD1
V gene: TRBV19

CDR3 DNA: TGTGCCAGCAGTTACTCGAGGACTAGCCACACAGATACGCAGTATTTT
CDR3 protein: CASSYSRTSHTDTQYF
J gene: TRBJ2-3
clone size: .
CDR3 length: 16
D gene: TRBD2
V gene: TRBV6-5

CDR3 DNA: TGTGCCAGCAGCACAGGGAACCAGCCCCAGCATTTT
CDR3 protein: CASSTGNQPQHF
J gene: TRBJ1-5
clone size: few
CDR3 length: 12
D gene: .
V gene: TRBV28

CDR3 DNA: TGTGCCAGCAGCTCGAGATGGGACACCGCTAACACCGGGGAGCTGTTTTTT
CDR3 protein: CASSSRWDTANTGELFF
J gene: TRBJ2-2
clone size: .
CDR3 length: 17
D gene: .
V gene: TRBV7-8

CDR3 DNA: TGCGCCAGCAGCGGGGATGGACTAGTAGAAGATACGCAGTATTTT
CDR3 protein: CASSGDGLVEDTQYF
J gene: TRBJ2-3
clone size: .
CDR3 length: 15
D gene: TRBD2
V gene: TRBV5-1

CDR3 DNA: TGTGCCAGCTCACCACCGACGACAGGGGCCGGCAAAAACATTCAGTACTTC
CDR3 protein: CASSPPTTGAGKNIQYF
J gene: TRBJ2-4
clone size: few
CDR3 length: 17
D gene: TRBD1
V gene: TRBV18

CDR3 DNA: TGTGCCAGCAGCGACAGTACGACAGGGTTCGAGGGCTACACCTTC
CDR3 protein: CASSDSTTGFEGYTF
J gene: TRBJ1-2
clone size: .
CDR3 length: 15
D gene: TRBD1
V gene: TRBV28

CDR3 DNA: TGTGCCAGCAGCTCCCCGGGCGGGGGGCCTAGCACAGATACGCAGTATTTT
CDR3 protein: CASSSPGGGPSTDTQYF
J gene: TRBJ2-3
clone size: .
CDR3 length: 17
D gene: TRBD2
V gene: TRBV11-2

CDR3 DNA: TGTGCCAGCAGTGACAGGGCCCGGGGGGCTTTCTTT
CDR3 protein: CASSDRARGAFF
J gene: TRBJ1-1
clone size: .
CDR3 length: 12
D gene: TRBD1
V gene: TRBV28

CDR3 DNA: TGTGCCAGCAGTTGGACAGAAAACACTGAAGCTTTCTTT
CDR3 protein: CASSWTENTEAFF
J gene: TRBJ1-1
clone size: .
CDR3 length: 13
D gene: .
V gene: TRBV27

CDR3 DNA: TGTGCCAGTAGTAAGGGCGTCGGGGGGGTTTACAATGAGCAGTTCTTC
CDR3 protein: CASSKGVGGVYNEQFF
J gene: TRBJ2-1
clone size: .
CDR3 length: 16
D gene: TRBD2
V gene: TRBV19

CDR3 DNA: TGTGCCACCAAGGACAGGATTTTATTGAGTTCACCCCTCCACTTT
CDR3 protein: CATKDRILLSSPLHF
J gene: TRBJ1-6
clone size: once
CDR3 length: 15
D gene: TRBD1
V gene: TRBV6-5

CDR3 DNA: TGTGCCAGCAGCTCAGGGGACACCTCGAACACCGGGGAGCTGTTTTTT
CDR3 protein: CASSSGDTSNTGELFF
J gene: TRBJ2-2
clone size: .
CDR3 length: 16
D gene: .
V gene: TRBV13

CDR3 DNA: TGTGCCAGTAGCCTCACACCCGGCCTGCGGGGCGATGAGCAGTTCTTC
CDR3 protein: CASSLTPGLRGDEQFF
J gene: TRBJ2-1
clone size: few
CDR3 length: 16
D gene: .
V gene: TRBV19

CDR3 DNA: TGCGCCAGCAGCCAGGATCGACAGAACACTGAAGCTTTCTTT
CDR3 protein: CASSQDRQNTEAFF
J gene: TRBJ1-1
clone size: .
CDR3 length: 14
D gene: .
V gene: TRBV4-3

CDR3 DNA: TGTGCCAGCAGCTTCGCCCGGGGGGGTACGGATGAGCAGTTCTTC
CDR3 protein: CASSFARGGTDEQFF
J gene: TRBJ2-1
clone size: .
CDR3 length: 15
D gene: TRBD2
V gene: TRBV11-2

CDR3 DNA: TGTGCCAGCAGTGTAGGGGTACAACATGGTGAAGCTTTCTTT
CDR3 protein: CASSVGVQHGEAFF
J gene: TRBJ1-1
clone size: .
CDR3 length: 14
D gene: .
V gene: TRBV2

CDR3 DNA: TGTGCTAGTGGTTTTGGAGGGGGCCCAGTTAACTATGGCTACACCTTC
CDR3 protein: CASGFGGGPVNYGYTF
J gene: TRBJ1-2
clone size: .
CDR3 length: 16
D gene: TRBD1
V gene: TRBV12-5

CDR3 DNA: TGTGCCAGCAGCTTACGGGGAGATAGCAATCAGCCCCAGCATTTT
CDR3 protein: CASSLRGDSNQPQHF
J gene: TRBJ1-5
clone size: .
CDR3 length: 15
D gene: .
V gene: TRBV7-9

CDR3 DNA: TGCGCCAGCAGTGAGTCGATTGGGATTGGGGGCTCTAACTATGGCTACACCTTC
CDR3 protein: CASSESIGIGGSNYGYTF
J gene: TRBJ1-2
clone size: .
CDR3 length: 18
D gene: .
V gene: TRBV10-2

CDR3 DNA: TGTGCCAGCAGCGCCGACAGGGGGCGATGGTATGGCTACACCTTC
CDR3 protein: CASSADRGRWYGYTF
J gene: TRBJ1-2
clone size: .
CDR3 length: 15
D gene: TRBD1
V gene: TRBV9

CDR3 DNA: TGTGCCAGCAGCCGACAAGCAGAGACCCAGTACTTC
CDR3 protein: CASSRQAETQYF
J gene: TRBJ2-5
clone size: .
CDR3 length: 12
D gene: .
V gene: TRBV5-4

CDR3 DNA: TGTGCCACCAGTATTGGACAGGGAGGCGGGGAGCTGTTTTTT
CDR3 protein: CATSIGQGGGELFF
J gene: TRBJ2-2
clone size: .
CDR3 length: 14
D gene: TRBD1
V gene: TRBV24-1

CDR3 DNA: TGTGCCAGCAGTTTGGAGCAGGTGAAGGGGAACGGGGAGCTGTTTTTT
CDR3 protein: CASSLEQVKGNGELFF
J gene: TRBJ2-2
clone size: .
CDR3 length: 16
D gene: .
V gene: TRBV27

CDR3 DNA: TGCGCCAGCAGTGAGACAGGGGGCTCCTACGAGCAGTACTTC
CDR3 protein: CASSETGGSYEQYF
J gene: TRBJ2-7
clone size: .
CDR3 length: 14
D gene: TRBD1
V gene: TRBV10-2

CDR3 DNA: .
CDR3 protein: CASSFGQGSLSYEQYF
J gene: TRBJ2-7
clone size: .
CDR3 length: 16
D gene: .
V gene: TRBV5-5

CDR3 DNA: TGTGCCAGCAATGCGGGGGACACAGATACGCAGTATTTT
CDR3 protein: CASNAGDTDTQYF
J gene: TRBJ2-3
clone size: .
CDR3 length: 13
D gene: TRBD2
V gene: TRBV6-5

CDR3 DNA: TGTGCCAGCAGCTTCGGGGGGGGACAGAGCTCCTACGAGCAGTACTTC
CDR3 protein: CASSFGGGQSSYEQYF
J gene: TRBJ2-7
clone size: once
CDR3 length: 16
D gene: .
V gene: TRBV5-4

CDR3 DNA: TGTGCCAGCAGCAATCCCGGGACAGGGGACTCACCCCTCCACTTT
CDR3 protein: CASSNPGTGDSPLHF
J gene: TRBJ1-6
clone size: .
CDR3 length: 15
D gene: TRBD1
V gene: TRBV2

CDR3 DNA: TGTGCCAGCAGCTTAGTTTTCGGCGGAGATACGCAGTATTTT
CDR3 protein: CASSLVFGGDTQYF
J gene: TRBJ2-3
clone size: .
CDR3 length: 14
D gene: .
V gene: TRBV7-2

CDR3 DNA: TGTGCCAGCAGCACCGACCGGGACAGGGTCTACGAGCAGTACTTC
CDR3 protein: CASSTDRDRVYEQYF
J gene: TRBJ2-7
clone size: .
CDR3 length: 15
D gene: TRBD1
V gene: TRBV7-8

CDR3 DNA: TGTGCCAGCAGCTTAGCCCCAGGGGGCGGGCATGGCTACACCTTC
CDR3 protein: CASSLAPGGGHGYTF
J gene: TRBJ1-2
clone size: once
CDR3 length: 15
D gene: TRBD1
V gene: TRBV7-9

CDR3 DNA: TGTGCCAGCAGCCTAGCCGACGGACTTACGTACACCTTC
CDR3 protein: CASSLADGLTYTF
J gene: TRBJ1-2
clone size: .
CDR3 length: 13
D gene: .
V gene: TRBV6-2/TRBV6-3

CDR3 DNA: TGTGCCAGCAGGTCCAACAGGGGACCTTTTTACGAGCAGTACTTC
CDR3 protein: CASRSNRGPFYEQYF
J gene: TRBJ2-7
clone size: few
CDR3 length: 15
D gene: TRBD1
V gene: TRBV7-9

CDR3 DNA: TGTGCCAGCAGTTTACACACGGGGTTGACTGAAGCTTTCTTT
CDR3 protein: CASSLHTGLTEAFF
J gene: TRBJ1-1
clone size: .
CDR3 length: 14
D gene: .
V gene: TRBV27

CDR3 DNA: TGCGCCAGCAGCATCCAAACAGGGGGGTACACTGAAGCTTTCTTT
CDR3 protein: CASSIQTGGYTEAFF
J gene: TRBJ1-1
clone size: .
CDR3 length: 15
D gene: TRBD1
V gene: TRBV5-1

CDR3 DNA: TGTGCCAGCTCACCCAGAGACTCCCCCGGGGGTGAGCAGTTCTTC
CDR3 protein: CASSPRDSPGGEQFF
J gene: TRBJ2-1
clone size: .
CDR3 length: 15
D gene: .
V gene: TRBV18

CDR3 DNA: TGTGCCACCTCAATTGGAGACTACGAGCAGTACTTC
CDR3 protein: CATSIGDYEQYF
J gene: TRBJ2-7
clone size: once
CDR3 length: 12
D gene: .
V gene: TRBV7-9

CDR3 DNA: TGTGCCAGCTCACCTTTCTATACTAACTATGGCTACACCTTC
CDR3 protein: CASSPFYTNYGYTF
J gene: TRBJ1-2
clone size: .
CDR3 length: 14
D gene: .
V gene: TRBV18

CDR3 DNA: TGTGCCAGCAGCCACCGTACAGGGGGGAATGAGCAGTTCTTC
CDR3 protein: CASSHRTGGNEQFF
J gene: TRBJ2-1
clone size: .
CDR3 length: 14
D gene: TRBD1
V gene: TRBV5-6

CDR3 DNA: TGCGCCAGCAGCCAAGCAGGGTTAAGTTCACCCCTCCACTTT
CDR3 protein: CASSQAGLSSPLHF
J gene: TRBJ1-6
clone size: .
CDR3 length: 14
D gene: .
V gene: TRBV4-1

CDR3 DNA: TGTGCCAGCAGCCCTAGCTCACCGCCCGGCTCCTACAATGAGCAGTTCTTC
CDR3 protein: CASSPSSPPGSYNEQFF
J gene: TRBJ2-1
clone size: .
CDR3 length: 17
D gene: .
V gene: TRBV7-3

CDR3 DNA: TGTGCCAGCAGCACGCGACAGGGGCTGAGCTACACCTTC
CDR3 protein: CASSTRQGLSYTF
J gene: TRBJ1-2
clone size: .
CDR3 length: 13
D gene: TRBD1
V gene: TRBV3-1/TRBV3-2

CDR3 DNA: TGTGCCAGCTCTCCGGACCCGGGGGGTCAGCCCCAGCATTTT
CDR3 protein: CASSPDPGGQPQHF
J gene: TRBJ1-5
clone size: .
CDR3 length: 14
D gene: .
V gene: TRBV18

CDR3 DNA: TGTGCCAGCAGCCCTATCCTGAGGGTTTGGTATGGCTACACCTTC
CDR3 protein: CASSPILRVWYGYTF
J gene: TRBJ1-2
clone size: .
CDR3 length: 15
D gene: .
V gene: TRBV3-1/TRBV3-2

CDR3 DNA: TGTGCCAGCAGTTTCTCTAAGGGGGGGAAACTGTTTTTT
CDR3 protein: CASSFSKGGKLFF
J gene: TRBJ1-4
clone size: .
CDR3 length: 13
D gene: .
V gene: TRBV28

CDR3 DNA: TGTGCCAGCAGCCCCCGGACAGGGGGAGCGGGAAACACCATATATTTT
CDR3 protein: CASSPRTGGAGNTIYF
J gene: TRBJ1-3
clone size: .
CDR3 length: 16
D gene: TRBD1
V gene: TRBV7-9

CDR3 DNA: TGTGCCTGGAGTGTACAAGGGACAGGCGGGGGCTACACCTTC
CDR3 protein: CAWSVQGTGGGYTF
J gene: TRBJ1-2
clone size: .
CDR3 length: 14
D gene: TRBD1
V gene: TRBV30

CDR3 DNA: TGTGCCAGCAGCGTAGATACAGGGGATTTCCTTCGGCGGTTCTTC
CDR3 protein: CASSVDTGDFLRRFF
J gene: TRBJ2-1
clone size: .
CDR3 length: 15
D gene: TRBD1
V gene: TRBV9

CDR3 DNA: TGTGCCTGGAGAAGGGGGCCCAGCTCCTACAATGAGCAGTTCTTC
CDR3 protein: CAWRRGPSSYNEQFF
J gene: TRBJ2-1
clone size: .
CDR3 length: 15
D gene: TRBD1
V gene: TRBV30

CDR3 DNA: TGTGCCAGCAGCGCCCGGACTAGCGGGCGCAATCAGTTCTTC
CDR3 protein: CASSARTSGRNQFF
J gene: TRBJ2-1
clone size: .
CDR3 length: 14
D gene: TRBD2
V gene: TRBV13

CDR3 DNA: TGCAGTGCTAGTCGGCAGGGGGCTTCTGGGGCCAACGTCCTGACTTTC
CDR3 protein: CSASRQGASGANVLTF
J gene: TRBJ2-6
clone size: once
CDR3 length: 16
D gene: TRBD1
V gene: TRBV20-1

CDR3 DNA: TGTGCCGGGAGCGAAGGGGAGCTGTTTTTT
CDR3 protein: CAGSEGELFF
J gene: TRBJ2-2
clone size: .
CDR3 length: 10
D gene: .
V gene: TRBV6-5

CDR3 DNA: TGTGCCAGCAGCTTGCCAAGAGGTCCACAGCCCCAGCATTTT
CDR3 protein: CASSLPRGPQPQHF
J gene: TRBJ1-5
clone size: .
CDR3 length: 14
D gene: .
V gene: TRBV11-2

CDR3 DNA: TGCGCCAGCAGCCAAGACTCGGACAGGGTTAATGAAAAACTGTTTTTT
CDR3 protein: CASSQDSDRVNEKLFF
J gene: TRBJ1-4
clone size: once
CDR3 length: 16
D gene: TRBD1
V gene: TRBV4-1

CDR3 DNA: TGTGCCAGCAGCTTAGGACAGGACAATCAGCCCCAGCATTTT
CDR3 protein: CASSLGQDNQPQHF
J gene: TRBJ1-5
clone size: .
CDR3 length: 14
D gene: .
V gene: TRBV7-9

CDR3 DNA: TGTGCCAGCAGCTTAGTATTCCCGGTGAACACTGAAGCTTTCTTT
CDR3 protein: CASSLVFPVNTEAFF
J gene: TRBJ1-1
clone size: .
CDR3 length: 15
D gene: .
V gene: TRBV7-3